This T cell receptor (beta chain) was sequenced during a study of OX40 agonist ivuxolimab in advanced cancers. As to this clone: What it binds is not known.

Broader study findings: Clonal expansion from baseline to week 6 occurred in both CD4+ and CD8+ T cells. Clonal expansion among partial responders at 0.1-3.0 mg/kg ranked near the lowest.

Germline trimming cut 5 bases from V and 0 bases from J; bases unmatched to any gene: 2. The CDR3 extends over 14 amino acids. Germline V gene lookup returns CDR1 SGHRS and CDR2 YFSETQ. Assay: immunoSEQ multiplex PCR; the TCRdb copy retains only in-frame clones and omits some. The data show 60,000 to 65,000 clones, under 90% seen once. Systemic immunosuppression or autoimmune disease history was grounds to exclude patients. Blood got drawn at baseline, again on cycle 4 day 1, and then on cycle 7 day 1. The specimen was CD4+ or CD8+ T cells sorted from blood, collected in a trial of the OX40 agonist ivuxolimab. The origin of this receptor is an adult with an advanced solid tumor such as melanoma, head and neck, liver or kidney cancer. The chain uses TRBV5-1 and TRBJ2-1; the match to TRBD1 covers 7 bases. CDR3 coding DNA: TGCGCCAGCAGGGGACAGCCCTCCTACAATGAGCAGTTCTTC. Amino acid sequence: CASRGQPSYNEQFF.